The entry that follows covers one TCR beta chain sequence. This sample is drawn from a study of blood T cell repertoires in COVID-19. About the study: In each case, the material was cDNA or gDNA derived from T cells, B-cell-depleted T cells, or PBMCs.

Source study methods: How many nucleated cells were present was estimated from reference gene primer amplification. Clones were sequenced by immunoSEQ multiplex PCR, and TCRdb holds only the in-frame ones, with some missing. V, J and clone size were drawn from that table, and D and trimming were deduced from the DNA. Of about 75,000 clones in the sample, 90% were seen once. The V end was cut by 2 bases, the J end by 5 bases, with 6 bases between. The germline V gene encodes CDR1 LNHDA and CDR2 SQIVND (reference sequence). The CDR3 loop spans 12 amino acids. Source material: peripheral blood. The genes are TRBV19 and TRBJ1-1, with D unclear. The clonotype was recovered from a human donor in a cohort sampled during active COVID-19. CDR3 DNA: TGTGCCAGTAGTATAACGCGGACTGAAGCTTTCTTT. Protein product: CASSITRTEAFF.